These 7 T cell receptor beta chains came from one sample sequenced in a study of somatic mutations in cytotoxic T cells in rheumatoid arthritis. Produced via immunoSEQ multiplex PCR; TCRdb's table is partial and in-frame only. The repertoire includes around 15,000 clones, over 70% of them detected once, and less than 9.5% sits in the top ten. What was sequenced was CD8+ T cells sorted from blood. These receptors were collected from an adult with rheumatoid arthritis.

This rearrangement joins TRBV4-2 to TRBJ1-3; D remains ambiguous. Germline assignment: CDR1 LGHNA and CDR2 YNFKEQ. Deletions cut 4 bases from V and 1 base from J, with 2 bases between. The CDR3 loop spans 12 amino acids. CDR3 sequence reads: CASSLSGNTIYF. CDR3 DNA sequence: TGTGCCAGCAGCCTTTCTGGAAACACCATATATTTT.

The chain recombines TRBV28 with TRBJ1-1; D remains unclear. This CDR3 contains 14 residues. Germline loops: CDR1 MDHEN, CDR2 SYDVKM. Trimming removed 5 bases at V and 5 bases at J, with 15 bases between. CDR3 residues: CASSPITPRTEAFF. The DNA for the CDR3 is TGTGCCAGCAGTCCAATCACACCGAGGACTGAAGCTTTCTTT.

V and J are TRBV5-1 and TRBJ2-3; 15 positions match TRBD2. This CDR3 spans 18 amino acids. Germline lookup yields CDR1 SGHRS and CDR2 YFSETQ. V lost 5 bases and J lost 3; bases outside the gene matches: 10. CDR3: CASRAGLAGGPWTDTQYF. CDR3 coding DNA: TGCGCCAGCAGGGCTGGACTAGCGGGGGGGCCTTGGACAGATACGCAGTATTTT. The full variable domain, in which reference TRBV5-1 and TRBJ2-3 provide the parts outside the CDR3, is KAGVTQTPRYLIKTRGQQVTLSCSPISGHRSVSWYQQTPGQGLQFLFEYFSETQRNKGNFPGRFSGRQFSNSRSEMNVSTLELGDSALYLCASRAGLAGGPWTDTQYFGPGTRLTVL.

In its sample, this clone was seen once. This chain links TRBV7-8 with TRBJ1-2; no reliable D call. The CDR3 contains 13 residues. CDR1 SGHVS and CDR2 FQNEAQ come from the germline V gene. Trimming removed 1 base at V and 3 bases at J, with 6 bases between. The CDR3 region is CASSLVAHYGYTF. Written as DNA, the CDR3 is TGTGCCAGCAGCTTAGTGGCTCACTATGGCTACACCTTC.

A few counts support this clone. The rearrangement joins TRBV5-1 to TRBJ1-6, with no clear D. The ends were cut back, 4 bases at V and 10 bases at J, with 15 bases in the middle. Germline CDR1 is SGHRS and CDR2 is YFSETQ. CDR3 length: 14 residues. The CDR3 DNA sequence: TGCGCCAGCAGCCGGGGAGTGGTCGGGTCACCCCTCCACTTT. Encoded protein: CASSRGVVGSPLHF.

This rearrangement joins TRBV18 to TRBJ2-7; D may be TRBD2 (5 bases). Trimming removed 3 bases at V and 6 bases at J, with 9 bases between. Germline CDR1 and CDR2: KGHSH and LQKENI. The CDR3 totals 12 residues. CDR3 loop: CASSPIGGEQYF. The CDR3 DNA reads TGTGCCAGCTCACCGATTGGAGGCGAGCAGTACTTC.

This chain joins TRBV7-9 and TRBJ1-5; the match to TRBD1 covers 8 bases. The germline V gene has CDR1 SEHNR and CDR2 FQNEAQ (reference sequence). Germline trimming cut 2 bases from V and 6 bases from J; bases unmatched to any gene: 3. The length of the CDR3 is 14 residues. As DNA, the CDR3 is TGTGCCAGCAGCTTACAGGGGGCGGCTCAGCCCCAGCATTTT. It codes for CASSLQGAAQPQHF.